This T cell receptor (beta chain) was sequenced for a study of shared T cell receptors in the human thymus. Method: immunoSEQ multiplex PCR; TCRdb's copy keeps in-frame clones and lacks some. The sample has under 850,000 clones, around 87% seen once; the top ten hold around 0.01%. These same records also appear under a second study, on human thymus T cells. That study reports: The sample donors, healthy Finnish infants, were having corrective surgery for congenital heart defects. Corrective heart surgery yielded resections, and these provided the thymus tissue. Thymic and blood repertoires showed apparently biased V and J gene usage. Related research examined unrelated individuals and reported that their thymic repertoires overlapped highly.

The clonotype comes from a boy under two years old with a congenital heart defect. Sequencing used thymocytes.

Here the CDR3 DNA reads TGTGCCTGGAGTGAGGAACTAGCGGGAGATGGAGAGACCCAGTACTTC. It encodes CAWSEELAGDGETQYF. The chain employs TRBV30 and TRBJ2-5; TRBD2 matches 11 bases. CDR1 and CDR2 from the germline V gene are GTSNPN and SVGIG (reference sequence). Losses at the gene ends were 1 base for V and 4 bases for J; bases not matched to a gene: 8. The CDR3 spans 16 residues.